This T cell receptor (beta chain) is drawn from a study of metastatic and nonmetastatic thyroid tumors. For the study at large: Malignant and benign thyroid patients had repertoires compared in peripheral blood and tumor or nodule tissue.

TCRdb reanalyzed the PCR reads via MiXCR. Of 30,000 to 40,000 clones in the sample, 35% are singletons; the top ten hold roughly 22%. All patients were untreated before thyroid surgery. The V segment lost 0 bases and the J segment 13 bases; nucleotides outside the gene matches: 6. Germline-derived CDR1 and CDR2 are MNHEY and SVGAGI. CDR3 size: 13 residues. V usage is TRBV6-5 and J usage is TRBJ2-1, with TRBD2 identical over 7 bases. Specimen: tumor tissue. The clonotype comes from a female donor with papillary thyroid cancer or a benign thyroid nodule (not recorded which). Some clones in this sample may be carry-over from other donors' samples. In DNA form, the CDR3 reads TGTGCCAGCAGTTACTCAGCGGGGCCGCACCAGTTCTTC. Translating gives CASSYSAGPHQFF.